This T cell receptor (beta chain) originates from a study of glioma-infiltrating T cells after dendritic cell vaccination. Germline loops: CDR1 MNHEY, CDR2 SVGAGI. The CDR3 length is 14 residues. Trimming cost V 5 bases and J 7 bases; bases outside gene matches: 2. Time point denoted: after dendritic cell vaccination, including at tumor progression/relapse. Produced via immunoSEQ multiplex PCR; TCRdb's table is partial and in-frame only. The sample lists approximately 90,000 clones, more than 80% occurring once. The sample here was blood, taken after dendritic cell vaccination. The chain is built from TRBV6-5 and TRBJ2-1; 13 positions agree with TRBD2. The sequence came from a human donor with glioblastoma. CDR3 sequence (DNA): TGTGCCAGCAGTAGACTAGCGGGGGGTAATGAGCAGTTCTTC. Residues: CASSRLAGGNEQFF.